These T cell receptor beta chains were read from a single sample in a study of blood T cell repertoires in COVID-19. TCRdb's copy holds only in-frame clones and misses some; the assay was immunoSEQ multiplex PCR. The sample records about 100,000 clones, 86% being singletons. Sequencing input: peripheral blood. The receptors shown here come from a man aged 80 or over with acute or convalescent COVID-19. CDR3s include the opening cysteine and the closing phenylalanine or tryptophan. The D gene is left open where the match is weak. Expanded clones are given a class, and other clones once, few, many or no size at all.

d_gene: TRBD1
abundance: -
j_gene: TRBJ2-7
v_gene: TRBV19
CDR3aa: CARNLSPPGQSSYEQYF
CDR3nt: TGTGCCAGAAATTTAAGCCCCCCGGGACAGTCCTCCTACGAGCAGTACTTC

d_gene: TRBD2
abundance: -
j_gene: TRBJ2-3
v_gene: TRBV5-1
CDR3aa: CASSLGREGTDTQYF
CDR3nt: TGCGCCAGCAGCTTGGGACGGGAGGGGACAGATACGCAGTATTTT

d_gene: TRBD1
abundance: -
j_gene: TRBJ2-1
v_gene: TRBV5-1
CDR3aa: CASSIGQGNNEQFF
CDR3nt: TGCGCCAGCAGCATAGGACAGGGGAACAATGAGCAGTTCTTC

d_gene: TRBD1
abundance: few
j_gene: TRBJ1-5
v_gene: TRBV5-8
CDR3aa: CASSLETGGQPQHF
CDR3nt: TGTGCCAGCAGCTTGGAGACAGGGGGCCAGCCCCAGCATTTT

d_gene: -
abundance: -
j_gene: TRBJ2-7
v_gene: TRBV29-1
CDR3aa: CSVDREQYF
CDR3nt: TGCAGCGTTGACCGGGAGCAGTACTTC

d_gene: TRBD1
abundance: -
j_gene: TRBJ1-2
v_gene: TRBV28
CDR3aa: CASSAFGSGTATGYTF
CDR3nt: TGTGCCAGCAGTGCATTCGGGTCCGGGACAGCTACGGGCTACACCTTC

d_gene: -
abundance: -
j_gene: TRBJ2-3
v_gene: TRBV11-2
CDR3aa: CASSLGLPGDTQYF
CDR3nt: TGTGCCAGCAGCCTGGGGCTACCTGGAGATACGCAGTATTTT

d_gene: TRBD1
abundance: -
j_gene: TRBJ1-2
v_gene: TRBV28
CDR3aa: CASSPADREHGYTF
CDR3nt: TGTGCCAGCAGTCCCGCGGACAGGGAGCATGGCTACACCTTC

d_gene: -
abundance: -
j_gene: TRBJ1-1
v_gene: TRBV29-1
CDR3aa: CSVCTGVTEAFF
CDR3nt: TGCAGCGTGTGTACGGGGGTCACTGAAGCTTTCTTT

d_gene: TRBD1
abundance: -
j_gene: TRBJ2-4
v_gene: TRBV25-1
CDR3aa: CASSEDRGRSQNIQYF
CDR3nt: TGTGCCAGCAGTGAAGACAGGGGAAGGAGCCAAAACATTCAGTACTTC

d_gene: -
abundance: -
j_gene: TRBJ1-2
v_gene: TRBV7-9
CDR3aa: CASSLPGVAYGYTF
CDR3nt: TGTGCCAGCAGCTTACCGGGGGTGGCCTATGGCTACACCTTC

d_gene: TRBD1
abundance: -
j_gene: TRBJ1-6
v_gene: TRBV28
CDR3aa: CAHRDRSSYNSPLHF
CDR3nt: TGTGCGCACCGGGACAGGAGCTCCTATAATTCACCCCTCCACTTT

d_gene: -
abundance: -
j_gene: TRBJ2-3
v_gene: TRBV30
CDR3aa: CAWSGGLSTDTQYF
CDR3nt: TGTGCCTGGAGTGGAGGACTCAGCACAGATACGCAGTATTTT

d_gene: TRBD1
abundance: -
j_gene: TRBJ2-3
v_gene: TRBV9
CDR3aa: CASSRTGTDTQYF
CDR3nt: TGTGCCAGCAGCAGGACAGGGACAGATACGCAGTATTTT

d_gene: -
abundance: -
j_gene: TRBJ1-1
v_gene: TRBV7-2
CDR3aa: CASSSPKTGYTEAFF
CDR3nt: TGTGCCAGCAGCTCGCCCAAAACAGGGTACACTGAAGCTTTCTTT

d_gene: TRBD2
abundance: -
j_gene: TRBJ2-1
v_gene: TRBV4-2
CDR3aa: CASSKGTSGGYNEQFF
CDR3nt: TGTGCCAGCAGCAAGGGGACTAGCGGAGGTTACAATGAGCAGTTCTTC

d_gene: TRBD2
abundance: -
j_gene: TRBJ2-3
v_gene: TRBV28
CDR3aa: CASSLLLAGTTDTQYF
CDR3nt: TGTGCCAGCAGTCTTTTACTAGCGGGGACCACAGATACGCAGTATTTT

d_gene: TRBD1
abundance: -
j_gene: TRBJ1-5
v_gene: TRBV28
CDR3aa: CASSRAGDRGSNQPQHF
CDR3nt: TGTGCCAGCAGCCGGGCAGGGGACAGGGGGAGCAATCAGCCCCAGCATTTT

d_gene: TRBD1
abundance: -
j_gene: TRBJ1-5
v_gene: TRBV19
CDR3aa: CASEQGGDQPQHF
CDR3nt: TGTGCCAGTGAACAGGGGGGAGATCAGCCCCAGCATTTT

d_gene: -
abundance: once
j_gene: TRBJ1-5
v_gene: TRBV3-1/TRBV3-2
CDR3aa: CASSPGHDNQPQHF
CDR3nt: TGTGCCAGCAGCCCCGGACACGACAATCAGCCCCAGCATTTT

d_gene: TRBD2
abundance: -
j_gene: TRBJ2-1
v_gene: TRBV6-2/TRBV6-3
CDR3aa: CASSLGLAGGLSLEQFF
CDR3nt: TGTGCCAGCAGCTTAGGACTAGCGGGAGGGCTTTCGCTTGAGCAGTTCTTC

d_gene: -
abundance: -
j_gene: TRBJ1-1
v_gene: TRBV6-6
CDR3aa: CASSSLGGNTEAFF
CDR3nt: TGTGCCAGCAGTTCCCTCGGGGGGAACACTGAAGCTTTCTTT

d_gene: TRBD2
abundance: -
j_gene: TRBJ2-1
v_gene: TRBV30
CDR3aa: CAWKGLVDNEQFF
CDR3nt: TGTGCCTGGAAAGGACTAGTGGACAATGAGCAGTTCTTC

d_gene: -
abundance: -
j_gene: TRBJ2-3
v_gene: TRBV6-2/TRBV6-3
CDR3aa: CASSYGATSTDTQYF
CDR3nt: TGTGCCAGCAGTTACGGAGCGACTAGCACAGATACGCAGTATTTT

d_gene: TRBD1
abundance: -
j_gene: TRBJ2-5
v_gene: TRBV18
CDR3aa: CASSPLGDRGGRQETQYF
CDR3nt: TGTGCCAGCTCACCACTGGGGGACAGGGGGGGTCGGCAAGAGACCCAGTACTTC

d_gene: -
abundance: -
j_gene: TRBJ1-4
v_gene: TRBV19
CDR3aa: CASSFSATNEKLFF
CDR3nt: TGTGCCAGTAGCTTCAGTGCAACTAATGAAAAACTGTTTTTT

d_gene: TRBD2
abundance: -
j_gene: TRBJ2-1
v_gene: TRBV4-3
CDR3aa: CASSRELAGEYNEQFF
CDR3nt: TGCGCCAGCAGCCGAGAACTAGCGGGAGAATACAATGAGCAGTTCTTC